The 12 T cell receptor beta chains reported below all come from one sample, sequenced in a study of T cells after yellow fever vaccination. TCRdb re-analysed the 5' RACE reads in MiXCR, keeping a single row per CDR3 protein. The table lists 200,000 to 300,000 distinct CDR3 sequences, 3.6% of them singletons. Sequencing used PBMCs, obtained 15 days after the yellow fever booster vaccination. These receptors were obtained from a man in his late teens or twenties who received the YFV17D yellow fever vaccine.

This clonotype has ten or more counts. The V and J genes are TRBV20-1 and TRBJ1-1; the match to TRBD1 covers 10 bases. The CDR3 has 15 amino acids. Germline-derived CDR1 and CDR2 are DFQATT and SNEGSKA (reference sequence). The J segment lost 0 bases and the V segment lost 4 bases, leaving 5 bases of the junction unmatched. The CDR3 coding sequence is TGCAGTGCTACCCGGACAGGGGGGGTGAACACTGAAGCTTTCTTT. It translates to CSATRTGGVNTEAFF.

This clonotype was detected many times. CDR3 residues: CASSSPGALESPLHF. As DNA, the CDR3 is TGTGCCAGCAGCAGTCCCGGGGCTTTAGAATCACCCCTCCACTTT. The chain carries TRBV21-1 and TRBJ1-6. TRBV21-1 is annotated as a pseudogene. This CDR3 is 15 amino acids long.

Many counts were recorded for this clonotype. The rearrangement uses TRBV20-1 and TRBJ2-3, with 12 bases aligning to TRBD2. The CDR3 is 16 amino acids. Per germline, CDR1 DFQATT and CDR2 SNEGSKA (reference sequence). The trim removed 5 bases at V and 2 bases at J, leaving 8 bases unmatched. CDR3 in amino acids: CSAPKLAGGFTDTQYF. In DNA, the CDR3 is TGCAGTGCTCCTAAGCTAGCGGGGGGGTTCACAGATACGCAGTATTTT.

The V and J genes are TRBV19 and TRBJ1-4; D may be TRBD1 (5 bases). The germline V gene has CDR1 LNHDA and CDR2 SQIVND (reference sequence). Trimming took off 5 bases at V and 5 bases at J, with 15 bases between the two ends. This CDR3 has 15 amino acids. CDR3 sequence (DNA): TGTGCCAGTAGTTTCCAACAGGCCGGGAATGAAAAACTGTTTTTT. This gives the protein CASSFQQAGNEKLFF.

The table lists this clonotype with many counts. The chain joins TRBV18 to TRBJ1-2; the match to TRBD1 covers 12 bases. The germline V gene has CDR1 KGHSH and CDR2 LQKENI. V shed 3 bases, J shed 8 bases, and the junction held 10 bases outside the gene matches. This CDR3 comprises 16 residues. The CDR3 sequence is CASSPLPGQGAIGYTF. DNA of the CDR3: TGTGCCAGCTCACCCCTCCCGGGACAGGGGGCAATAGGCTACACCTTC.

This clonotype was found many times. The chain joins TRBV20-1 to TRBJ2-2, with 7 bases that match TRBD1. CDR1 is DFQATT and CDR2 is SNEGSKA in the germline V gene (reference sequence). Trimming cost V 1 base and J 2 bases; bases outside gene matches: 7. The CDR3 is 16 residues long. This chain's CDR3 is CSARAGGQANTGELFF. DNA of the CDR3: TGCAGTGCTAGAGCCGGCGGACAGGCTAACACCGGGGAGCTGTTTTTT.

This clonotype was detected many times. The genes are TRBV10-2 and TRBJ2-7, with D possibly being TRBD2 (7 bases). There are 16 residues in the CDR3. In germline, CDR1 is WSHSY, CDR2 SAAADI. Trimming pared 5 bases from V and 2 bases from J, leaving 19 bases between. DNA of the CDR3: TGCGCCAGCAGTTACAGGGTTCAGGGAGGGACCTACGAGCAGTACTTC. Protein sequence: CASSYRVQGGTYEQYF.

This clonotype has at least ten counts. The chain recombines TRBV20-1 with TRBJ2-1; tentatively, D is TRBD1 (5 bases). The V end was cut by 5 bases, the J end by 8 bases, with 16 bases between. The CDR3 contains 13 residues. Germline-derived CDR1 and CDR2 are DFQATT and SNEGSKA (reference sequence). CDR3 loop: CSASNTQGHEQFF. CDR3 coding DNA: TGCAGTGCTTCAAACACCCAGGGCCATGAGCAGTTCTTC.

This chain joins TRBV27 and TRBJ2-7; 13 positions agree with TRBD2. The J segment lost 2 bases and the V segment lost 6 bases, leaving 4 bases of the junction unmatched. Germline V gene sequence: CDR1 MNHEY, CDR2 SMNVEV (reference sequence). This CDR3 contains 15 residues. The CDR3, as DNA: TGTGCCAGCAGCTTAGGGACTAGCGGGGCCTACGAGCAGTACTTC. This sequence encodes CASSLGTSGAYEQYF.

This clonotype was seen many times. CDR3 DNA sequence: TGTGCCAGCCAGGCTTCGCGGGACAATGAGCAGTTCTTC. Its protein is CASQASRDNEQFF. The genes are TRBV18 and TRBJ2-1; a possible D gene is TRBD2 (5 bases). The CDR3 is made up of 13 amino acids. The germline V gene has CDR1 KGHSH and CDR2 LQKENI. Trimming stripped 8 bases from V and 5 bases from J, with 13 bases between.

This clonotype was detected ten times or more. The chain carries TRBV20-1 and TRBJ2-1; 9 positions agree with TRBD2. The length of the CDR3 is 15 residues. After removal of 3 bases from V and 7 bases from J, the junction contained 10 bases not matched to a gene. In germline, CDR1 is DFQATT, CDR2 SNEGSKA (reference sequence). CDR3 amino acids: CSARRAGGLWNEQFF. As DNA, the CDR3 is TGCAGTGCTAGGCGAGCGGGGGGTCTATGGAATGAGCAGTTCTTC.

This clonotype has at least ten counts. CDR3 coding DNA: TGTGCCATCGGGACAGGGCGATCTGGAAACACCATATATTTT. It codes for CAIGTGRSGNTIYF. The J gene is TRBJ1-3, the V gene TRBV7-9; 9 nucleotides agree with TRBD1. Germline assignment: CDR1 SEHNR and CDR2 FQNEAQ (reference sequence). V shed 10 bases, J shed 1 base, and the junction held 5 bases outside the gene matches. This CDR3 is 14 amino acids long. Complete variable domain (other parts from reference TRBV7-9 and TRBJ1-3): DTGVSQNPRHKITKRGQNVTFRCDPISEHNRLYWYRQTLGQGPEFLTYFQNEAQLEKSRLLSDRFSAERPKGSFSTLEIQRTEQGDSAMYLCAIGTGRSGNTIYFGEGSWLTVV.